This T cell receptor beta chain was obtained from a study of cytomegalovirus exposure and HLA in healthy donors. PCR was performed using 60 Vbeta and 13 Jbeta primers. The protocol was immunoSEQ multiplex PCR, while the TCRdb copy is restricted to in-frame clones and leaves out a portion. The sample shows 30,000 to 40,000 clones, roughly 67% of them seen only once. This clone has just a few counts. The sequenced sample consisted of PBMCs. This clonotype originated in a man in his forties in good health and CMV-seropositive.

CDR3 sequence: CSALPRGPEQFF. CDR3 nucleotide sequence: TGCAGCGCTCTACCGAGGGGGCCCGAGCAGTTCTTC. The V gene is TRBV29-1, the J gene TRBJ2-1, with 7 bases lining up with TRBD1. This CDR3 has 12 residues. Germline V lookup: CDR1 SQVTM, CDR2 ANQGSEA. V lost 7 bases to trimming and J lost 10 bases; unmatched junction nucleotides: 10.